This T cell receptor beta chain was obtained from a study of T cell responses to AZD1222 COVID-19 vaccine. Study details: Pooled together were second doses at about 4 or about 12 weeks. Study-wide findings and caveats: A mostly white British donor set with more females was recruited, and clonal diversity was possibly underestimated. Spike-wide vaccine-associated CD4 TCRs dominated at 160-218 and 743-854. Close to half of spike-specific TCRs reportedly recognize unmutated variant regions.

A note on this clone: As yet, its antigen is unknown.

Germline lookup yields CDR1 SGHRS and CDR2 YFSETQ. V lost 0 bases and J 5 bases, leaving 11 bases between the germline ends. The CDR3 is 14 residues long. Clones were sequenced by immunoSEQ multiplex PCR, and TCRdb holds only the in-frame ones, with some missing. Of 240,000 or so clones in the sample, 90% to 95% are singletons; the top ten hold around 0.6%. The TCR sequence derives from an adult in good health. The sample in question was peripheral blood, obtained on day 0 of AZD1222 vaccination. The chain joins TRBV5-1 to TRBJ1-2; D ambiguous. For the CDR3, the DNA is TGCGCCAGCAGCTTGGACGGGTCCTTTTATGGCTACACCTTC. Translating it yields CASSLDGSFYGYTF.